This T cell receptor (beta chain) was identified in a study of cytomegalovirus exposure and HLA in healthy donors. Study-level results: Later analysis indicated greater clonal expansion among HLA-associated TCR beta chains than among equally common other chains. There were reportedly fewer N-insertions in an Asian-associated ancestry cluster than the approximately 700-donor mean, in a later analysis. V- and J-gene trimming of TCR beta was linked (in a later analysis) to a missense DCLRE1C variant. Apparent HLA restriction characterized most CMV-associated TCR beta chains in a later analysis.

PCR primers comprised 60 Vbeta and 13 Jbeta primers. TCRdb's table, derived via immunoSEQ multiplex PCR, lists solely in-frame clones and lacks some. The table has about 170,000 clones, 75% to 85% seen once; the top ten hold roughly 4.9%. In regard to this clone: Antigen specificity is unknown. The identical CDR3 is also encoded by other nucleotide sequences in the sample.

Specimen: PBMCs. The receptor was isolated from a woman younger than 35 in good health and CMV-seropositive.

The CDR3 region is CASSFGQGQETQYF. The CDR3 region has the DNA TGCGCCAGCAGCTTTGGACAGGGACAAGAGACCCAGTACTTC. The chain is built from TRBV5-1 and TRBJ2-5; 8 nucleotides line up with TRBD1. This CDR3 has 14 amino acids. With V trimmed by 2 bases and J by 2 bases, 2 bases remained unmatched. CDR1 and CDR2 (germline): SGHRS, YFSETQ.